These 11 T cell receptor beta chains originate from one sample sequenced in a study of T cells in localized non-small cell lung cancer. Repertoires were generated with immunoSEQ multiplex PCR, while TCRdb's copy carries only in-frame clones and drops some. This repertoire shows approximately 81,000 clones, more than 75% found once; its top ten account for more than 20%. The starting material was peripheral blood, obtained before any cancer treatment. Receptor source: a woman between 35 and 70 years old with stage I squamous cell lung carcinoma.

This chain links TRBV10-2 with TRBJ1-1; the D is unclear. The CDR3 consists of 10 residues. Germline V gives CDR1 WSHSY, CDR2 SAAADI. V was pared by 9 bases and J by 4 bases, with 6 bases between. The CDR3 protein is CASRSTEAFF. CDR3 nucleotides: TGCGCCAGTAGGAGCACTGAAGCTTTCTTT.

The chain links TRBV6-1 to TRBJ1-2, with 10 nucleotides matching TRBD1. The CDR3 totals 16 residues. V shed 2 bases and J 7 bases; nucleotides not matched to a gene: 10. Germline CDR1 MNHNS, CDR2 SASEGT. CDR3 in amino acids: CASSEYRTGGQSGYTF. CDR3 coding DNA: TGTGCCAGCAGTGAATATCGGACAGGGGGACAAAGTGGCTACACCTTC.

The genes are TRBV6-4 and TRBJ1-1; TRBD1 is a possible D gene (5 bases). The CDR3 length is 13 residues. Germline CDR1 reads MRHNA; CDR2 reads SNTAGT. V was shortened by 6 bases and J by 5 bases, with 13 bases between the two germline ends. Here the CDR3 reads CASSVVGGTEAFF. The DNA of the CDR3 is TGTGCCAGCAGCGTCGTGGGGGGGACTGAAGCTTTCTTT.

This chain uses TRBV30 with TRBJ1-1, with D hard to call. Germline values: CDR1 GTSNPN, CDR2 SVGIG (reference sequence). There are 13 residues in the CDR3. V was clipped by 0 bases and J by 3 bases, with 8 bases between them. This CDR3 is CAWSVQSHTEAFF. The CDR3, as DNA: TGTGCCTGGAGTGTACAGAGCCACACTGAAGCTTTCTTT.

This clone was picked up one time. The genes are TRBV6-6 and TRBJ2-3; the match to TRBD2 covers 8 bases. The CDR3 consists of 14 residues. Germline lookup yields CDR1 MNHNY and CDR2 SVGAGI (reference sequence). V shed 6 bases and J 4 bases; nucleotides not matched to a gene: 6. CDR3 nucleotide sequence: TGTGCCAGCAGCCTGGGACTAGTTGCAGATACGCAGTATTTT. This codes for CASSLGLVADTQYF.

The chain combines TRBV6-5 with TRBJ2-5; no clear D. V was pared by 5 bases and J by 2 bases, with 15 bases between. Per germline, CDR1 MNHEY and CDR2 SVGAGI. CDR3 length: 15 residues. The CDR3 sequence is CASSQLRTVQETQYF. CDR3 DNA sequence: TGTGCCAGCAGTCAACTTCGGACCGTACAAGAGACCCAGTACTTC.

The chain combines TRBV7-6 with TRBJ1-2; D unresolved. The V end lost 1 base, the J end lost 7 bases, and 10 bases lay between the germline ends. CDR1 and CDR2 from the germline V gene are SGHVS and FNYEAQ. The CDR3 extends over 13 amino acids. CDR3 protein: CASSLEGRSGYTF. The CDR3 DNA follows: TGTGCCAGCAGCTTAGAAGGGAGGAGTGGCTACACCTTC.

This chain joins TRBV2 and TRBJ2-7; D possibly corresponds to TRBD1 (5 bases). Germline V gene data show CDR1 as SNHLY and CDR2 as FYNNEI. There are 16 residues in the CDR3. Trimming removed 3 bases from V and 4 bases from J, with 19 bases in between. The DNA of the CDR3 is TGTGCCAGCAGTGATGCGGCAGGGCATACCGTATACGAGCAGTACTTC. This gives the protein CASSDAAGHTVYEQYF. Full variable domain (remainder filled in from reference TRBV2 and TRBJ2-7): EPEVTQTPSHQVTQMGQEVILRCVPISNHLYFYWYRQILGQKVEFLVSFYNNEISEKSEIFDDQFSVERPDGSNFTLKIRSTKLEDSAMYFCASSDAAGHTVYEQYFGPGTRLTVT.

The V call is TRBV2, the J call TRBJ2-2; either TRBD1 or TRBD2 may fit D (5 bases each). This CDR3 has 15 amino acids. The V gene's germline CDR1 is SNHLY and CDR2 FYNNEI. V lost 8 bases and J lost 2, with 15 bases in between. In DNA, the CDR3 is TGTGCCAGCGGACTGACAGTGGGCAACACCGGGGAGCTGTTTTTT. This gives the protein CASGLTVGNTGELFF.

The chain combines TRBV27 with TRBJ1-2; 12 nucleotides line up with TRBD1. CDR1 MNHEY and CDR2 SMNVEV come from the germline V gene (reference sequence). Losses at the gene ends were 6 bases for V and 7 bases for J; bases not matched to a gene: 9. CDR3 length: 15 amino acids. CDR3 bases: TGTGCCAGCAGCCAGAAGGGACAGGGGGCAAGTGGCTACACCTTC. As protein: CASSQKGQGASGYTF.

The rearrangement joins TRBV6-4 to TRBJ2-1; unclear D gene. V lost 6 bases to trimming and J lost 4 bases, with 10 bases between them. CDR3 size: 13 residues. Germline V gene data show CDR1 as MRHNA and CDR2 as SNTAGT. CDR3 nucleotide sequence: TGTGCCAGCAGCGTAAACGTGTACAATGAGCAGTTCTTC. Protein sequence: CASSVNVYNEQFF.